Below are 3 T cell receptor beta chains sequenced from a single sample in a study of pediatric ulcerative colitis. TCRdb keeps only in-frame clones here, not all; method: immunoSEQ multiplex PCR. The data contain 64,000 or so clones, more than 60% of them singletons. Sequencing was carried out using blood. These receptors were taken from a boy between 10 and 17 years old with moderate ulcerative colitis.

The chain links TRBV11-2 to TRBJ1-1, with TRBD1 matching 10 bases. Unmatched junction bases numbered 3, after V lost 4 bases and J lost 4 bases. This CDR3 comprises 14 residues. Germline-derived CDR1 and CDR2 are SGHAT and FQNNGV. The CDR3: CASSWGQGTTEAFF. The CDR3 DNA sequence: TGTGCCAGCAGCTGGGGACAGGGGACCACTGAAGCTTTCTTT.

This chain uses TRBV28 with TRBJ2-3, with D tentatively TRBD1 (6 bases). The CDR3 runs 14 residues. V lost 7 bases and J 0 bases, leaving 11 bases between the germline ends. The germline CDR1 and CDR2 sequences are MDHEN and SYDVKM. CDR3 DNA sequence: TGTGCCAGCATTCTTGGGGGCAGCACAGATACGCAGTATTTT. It encodes CASILGGSTDTQYF. The whole variable domain, filled in from reference TRBV28 and TRBJ2-3, reads DVKVTQSSRYLVKRTGEKVFLECVQDMDHENMFWYRQDPGLGLRLIYFSYDVKMKEKGDIPEGYSVSREKKERFSLILESASTNQTSMYLCASILGGSTDTQYFGPGTRLTVL.

This clone turned up a few times. This chain links TRBV7-8 with TRBJ1-2; TRBD1 is a possible D gene (5 bases). V shed 5 bases and J shed 8 bases, with 12 bases lying between them. The CDR3 is 12 residues long. CDR1 SGHVS and CDR2 FQNEAQ come from the germline V gene. CDR3 in DNA: TGTGCCAGCAGCCCAACCAGGGACGGCTACACCTTC. As protein: CASSPTRDGYTF.